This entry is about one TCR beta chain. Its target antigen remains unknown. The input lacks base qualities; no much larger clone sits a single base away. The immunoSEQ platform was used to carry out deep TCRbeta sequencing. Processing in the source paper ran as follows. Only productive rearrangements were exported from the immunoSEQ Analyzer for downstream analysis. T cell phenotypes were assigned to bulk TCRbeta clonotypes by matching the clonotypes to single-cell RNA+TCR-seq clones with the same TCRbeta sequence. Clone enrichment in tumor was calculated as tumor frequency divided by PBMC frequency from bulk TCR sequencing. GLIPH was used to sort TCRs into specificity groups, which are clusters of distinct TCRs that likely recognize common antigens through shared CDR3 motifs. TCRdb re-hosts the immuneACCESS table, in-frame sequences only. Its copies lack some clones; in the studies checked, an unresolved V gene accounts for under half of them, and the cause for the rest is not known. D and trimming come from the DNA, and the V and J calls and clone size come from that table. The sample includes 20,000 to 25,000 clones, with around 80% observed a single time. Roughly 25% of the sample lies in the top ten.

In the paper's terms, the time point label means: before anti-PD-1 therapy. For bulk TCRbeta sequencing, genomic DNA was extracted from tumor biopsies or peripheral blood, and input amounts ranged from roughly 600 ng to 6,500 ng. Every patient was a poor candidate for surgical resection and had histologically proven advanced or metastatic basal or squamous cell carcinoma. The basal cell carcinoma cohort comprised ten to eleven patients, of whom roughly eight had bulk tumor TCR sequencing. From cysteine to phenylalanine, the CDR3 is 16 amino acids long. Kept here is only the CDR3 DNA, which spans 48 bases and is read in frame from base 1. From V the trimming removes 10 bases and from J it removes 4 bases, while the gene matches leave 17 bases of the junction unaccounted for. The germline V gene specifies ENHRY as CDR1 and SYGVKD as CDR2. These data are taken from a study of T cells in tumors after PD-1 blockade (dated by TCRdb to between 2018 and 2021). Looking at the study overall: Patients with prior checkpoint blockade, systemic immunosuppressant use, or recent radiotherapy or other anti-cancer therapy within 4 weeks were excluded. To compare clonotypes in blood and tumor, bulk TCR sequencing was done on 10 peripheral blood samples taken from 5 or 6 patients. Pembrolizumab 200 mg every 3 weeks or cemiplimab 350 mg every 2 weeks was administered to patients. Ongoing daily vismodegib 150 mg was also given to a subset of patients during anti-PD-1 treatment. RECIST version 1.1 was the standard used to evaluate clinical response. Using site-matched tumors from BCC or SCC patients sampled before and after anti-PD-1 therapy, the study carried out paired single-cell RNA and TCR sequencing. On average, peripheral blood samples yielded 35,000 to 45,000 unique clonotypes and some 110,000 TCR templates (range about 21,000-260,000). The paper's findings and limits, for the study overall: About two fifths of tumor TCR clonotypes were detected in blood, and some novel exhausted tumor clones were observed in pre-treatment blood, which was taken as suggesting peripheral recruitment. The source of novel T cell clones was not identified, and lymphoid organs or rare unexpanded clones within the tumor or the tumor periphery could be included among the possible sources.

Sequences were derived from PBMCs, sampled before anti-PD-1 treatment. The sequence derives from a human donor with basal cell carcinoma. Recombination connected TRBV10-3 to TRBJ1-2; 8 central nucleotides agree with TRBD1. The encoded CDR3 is CATHTGTGLTPYGYTF. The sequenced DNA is TGTGCCACCCATACCGGGACAGGTCTAACCCCCTATGGCTACACCTTC.